This TCR beta chain emerged from a study of cytomegalovirus exposure and HLA in healthy donors. Overall study findings and caveats: TCR clusters originating in the first cohort tended to co-occur in the roughly 120 validation repertoires, according to a later analysis.

Germline loops: CDR1 SGHAT, CDR2 FQNNGV. V was pared by 1 base and J by 6 bases, with 13 bases between. The length of the CDR3 is 14 residues. TCRdb keeps only in-frame clones here, not all; method: immunoSEQ multiplex PCR. Altogether about 56,000 clones are present, 89% being singletons, with the ten largest covering approximately 15%. This clone was seen only once. Its antigen is currently unknown. Material for sequencing was PBMCs. The sequence was obtained from a woman younger than 35 in good health and CMV-seronegative. The chain combines TRBV11-2 with TRBJ2-7, with a possible D match to TRBD1 (6 bases). CDR3 loop: CASSLGARGIEQYF. The CDR3 region has the DNA TGTGCCAGCAGCTTAGGGGCCAGGGGTATCGAGCAGTACTTC.